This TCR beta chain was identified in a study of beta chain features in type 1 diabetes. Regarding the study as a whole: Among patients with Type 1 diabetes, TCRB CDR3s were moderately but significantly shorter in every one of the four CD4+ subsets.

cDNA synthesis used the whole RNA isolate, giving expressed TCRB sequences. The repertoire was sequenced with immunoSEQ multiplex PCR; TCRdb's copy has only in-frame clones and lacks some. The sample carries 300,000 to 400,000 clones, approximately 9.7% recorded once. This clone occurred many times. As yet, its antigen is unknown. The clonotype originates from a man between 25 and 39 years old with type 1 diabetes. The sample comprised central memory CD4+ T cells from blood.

The CDR3 DNA reads TGTGCCAGCAGCCCTCCGTACGGTGGGTCCTCTGGGGCCAACGTCCTGACTTTC. Translation gives CASSPPYGGSSGANVLTF. The chain has TRBV14 and TRBJ2-6; D is undetermined. This CDR3 contains 18 residues. Germline V lookup: CDR1 SGHDN, CDR2 FVKESK. The germline V and J ends were trimmed by 4 bases and 0 bases, with 16 bases remaining between them.